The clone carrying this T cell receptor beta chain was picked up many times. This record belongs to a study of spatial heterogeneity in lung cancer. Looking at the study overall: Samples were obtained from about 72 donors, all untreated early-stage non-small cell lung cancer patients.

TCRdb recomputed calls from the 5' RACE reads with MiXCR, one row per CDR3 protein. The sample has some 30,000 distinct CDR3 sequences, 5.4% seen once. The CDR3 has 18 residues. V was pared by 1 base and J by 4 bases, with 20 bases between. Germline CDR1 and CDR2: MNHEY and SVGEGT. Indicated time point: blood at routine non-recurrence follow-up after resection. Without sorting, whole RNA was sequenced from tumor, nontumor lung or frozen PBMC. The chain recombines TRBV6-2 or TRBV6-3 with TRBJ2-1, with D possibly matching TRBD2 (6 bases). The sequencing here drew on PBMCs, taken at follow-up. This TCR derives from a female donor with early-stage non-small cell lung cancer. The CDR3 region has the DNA TGTGCCAGCAGTTACTTATTTCGGAGTCGGGAGAGGTACAATGAGCAGTTCTTC. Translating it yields CASSYLFRSRERYNEQFF.